The present entry profiles one T cell receptor beta chain with its context. TCRdb analysed the RT-PCR reads with MiXCR anew, one entry per CDR3 protein. The sample lists around 200,000 distinct CDR3 sequences, around 12% seen once, with about 29% in the top ten. The data were obtained in a study of response to subunit inactivated influenza vaccine. The CDR3 is 14 amino acids. J was trimmed by 6 bases and V by 0 bases; bases with no gene match: 3. In germline, CDR1 is MNHEY, CDR2 SVGAGI. The sample was also reused in another study, on T cells expressing NK-cell markers. This second study says: What made the TCR beta cDNA was 5'RACE template switching with UMIs.

This material consisted of CD8+ T cells sorted from PBMCs, taken roughly 13 days after vaccination. The genes are TRBV6-5 and TRBJ2-7, with 9 nucleotides matching TRBD2. The sequence derives from a man in his forties or fifties who received an inactivated influenza vaccine. The CDR3 nucleotides are TGTGCCAGCAGTTACTCTAGCGGGAGTACCGAGCAGTACTTC. Its translation is CASSYSSGSTEQYF.